This paragraph reports one T cell receptor beta chain. The antigen this receptor binds is unknown. No base quality information exists; no much larger clone differs at one position. Inclusion was restricted to participants for whom at least one PBMC sample before ART initiation and at least two post-ART samples were available. Every participant with HIV received treatment in the United States of America. Cryopreserved samples of about 0.95-11 million PBMC were thawed and washed before DNA extraction. At the time of the earliest PBMC sample for each participant with HIV, ages ranged from roughly 23 to 55 years. PBMC samples from each participant spanned 1-4 timepoints before ART initiation and 2-8 timepoints after ART initiation, with a median of 7 samples. Serial HIV viral load, CD4+ T-cell count, ART history and demographic data were obtained for every participant. Genomic DNA was extracted from unsorted PBMC with a Qiagen kit on a QIAcube, with processing performed in batches of 12 samples.

This specimen belongs to a study of long-term antiretroviral therapy in people with HIV (dated by TCRdb to between 2022 and 2023). About the full investigation: Collection of the earliest samples took place about a decade ahead of the 2015 WHO recommendation for immediate ART, at a time when ART was typically delayed until CD4 counts fell. This retrospective serial study examined whether starting ART and sustained HIV suppression were associated with changes in the composition and diversity of the TRB repertoire in peripheral blood. A total of 150 to 200 cryopreserved PBMC samples came from a few dozen adults with confirmed HIV infection and were collected serially over a mean of about six years (range 1-12). Among the 30 or so participants with HIV, about 11 were female. No cross-contamination during QIAcube processing was shown when test extractions of a monoclonal T-cell line were performed alongside a few dozen polyclonal samples.

The immunoSEQ hsTCRB v3.0 assay was used at survey level resolution to sequence the TRB variable region. The targeted TRB sequencing depth was about 40,000-50,000 T-cell genomes per sample. Pooled TRB libraries were sequenced on an Illumina MiSeq with a v3 150-cycle kit. For the original study's pipeline: Repertoire analysis was performed in R inside a reproducible Nextflow workflow that covered QC, data transformation and analysis. LymphoSeq2, an R package for exploring AIRR-Seq data, was used to implement custom analyses. After excluding several samples that yielded fewer than 5000 total TRB sequences, approximately 170 HIV repertoires remained for analysis. Among the approximately 190 retained HIV repertoires, 59 were collected before ART initiation and 129 after ART initiation. Each repertoire was downsampled to 5000 TRB nucleotide sequences, and summary statistics were averaged across 100 downsampling iterations. The analysis kept only TRB sequences whose CDR3 regions were at least seven amino acids long. Two measures captured diversity: a Shannon entropy-derived clonality score and the Gini coefficient. In the repertoire networks, any two of the top 5000 CDR3 amino acid sequences were linked whenever the two sequences differed by an edit distance of one. For TRB CDR3 amino acid sequences, GLIPH2 was used to predict antigen specificity groups and MHC restriction. To flag known associations with CMV, EBV, HIV or tissue antigens, CDR3 amino acid sequences were compared against VDJdb and McPAS-TCR. Pre-ART, post-ART and control groups were compared with Wilcoxon signed-rank tests and Holm-Bonferroni correction. The clones in this table, taken by TCRdb from immuneACCESS, are in-frame only. Not every clone is retained; where verified, under half of the shortfall comes from an unresolved V gene, and the cause of the rest is unknown. Clone size and the V and J calls come from that table; the DNA yielded D and trimming. The sample records tens of thousands of clones, more than 85% of which are singletons. The ten largest clones capture more than 3% of the sample.

What the research found in general, with its limitations: ART initiation was associated with a significant increase in TRB diversity, but diversity stayed significantly below transplant donor controls even after long-term ART. The samples were dated from about 2004 to 2018, and the ART regimens that were used may be less effective than current ART regimens. No data were available on ART adherence, viral resistance or therapy changes, limiting inferences about post-ART repertoire changes. Expanded TRB clones identified before ART initiation dominated the repertoire across all time points, though the dominance fluctuated and decreased in many PLHIV after ART. Compared with controls, HIV repertoires had narrower CDR3 length ranges, and the network structure pointed to an antigen-experienced repertoire that shifted only slightly toward naive after ART. Because PBMC availability was limited, only the TCR beta chain was sequenced, with no alpha chain pairing. Because pre-ART samples had limited cell numbers, unsorted PBMC were profiled rather than sorted CD4+ and CD8+ T cells.

V lost 5 bases and J lost 10 bases; the stretch between them is 12 bases long. From cysteine to phenylalanine, the CDR3 is 11 amino acids long. The only DNA kept is the CDR3, 33 bases in frame from the first base. The germline V gene (reference sequence) provides CDR1 DFQATT and CDR2 SNEGSKA. This sequence was found in a man aged 45-60 years with HIV. The sequenced sample was unsorted PBMCs, obtained 5.3 years after starting antiretroviral therapy. The chain is encoded by TRBV20-1 joined to TRBJ2-4; no D gene can be assigned with confidence. The sequenced DNA: TGCAGTGCTGGAGCCTCTTCAATTCAGTACTTC. This yields the protein CSAGASSIQYF.